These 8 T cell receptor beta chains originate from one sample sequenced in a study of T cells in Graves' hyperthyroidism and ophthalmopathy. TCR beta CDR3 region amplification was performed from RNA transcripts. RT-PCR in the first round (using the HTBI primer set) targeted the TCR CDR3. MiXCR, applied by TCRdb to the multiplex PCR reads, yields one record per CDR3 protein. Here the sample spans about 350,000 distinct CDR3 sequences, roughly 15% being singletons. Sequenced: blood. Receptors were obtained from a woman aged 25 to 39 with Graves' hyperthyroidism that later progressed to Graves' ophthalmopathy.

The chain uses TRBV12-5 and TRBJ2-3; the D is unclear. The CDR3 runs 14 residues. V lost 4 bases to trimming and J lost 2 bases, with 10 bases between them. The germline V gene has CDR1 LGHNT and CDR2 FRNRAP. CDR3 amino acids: CASGSRLFTDTQYF. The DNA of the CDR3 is TGTGCTAGTGGTTCACGACTCTTCACAGATACGCAGTATTTT.

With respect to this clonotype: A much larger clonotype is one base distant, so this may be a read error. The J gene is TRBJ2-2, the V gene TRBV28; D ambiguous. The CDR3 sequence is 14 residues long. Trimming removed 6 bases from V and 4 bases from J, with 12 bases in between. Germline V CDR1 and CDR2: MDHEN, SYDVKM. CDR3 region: CASSRQGATGELFF. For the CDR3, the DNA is TGTGCCAGCAGCCGACAAGGAGCCACCGGGGAGCTGTTTTTT.

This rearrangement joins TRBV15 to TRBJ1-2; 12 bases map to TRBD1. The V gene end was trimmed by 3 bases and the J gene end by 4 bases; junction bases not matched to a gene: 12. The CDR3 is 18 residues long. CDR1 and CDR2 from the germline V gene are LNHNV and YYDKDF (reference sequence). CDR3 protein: CATSSRGQGARDSYGYTF. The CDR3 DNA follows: TGTGCCACCAGCAGCCGGGGACAGGGGGCGCGAGACAGCTATGGCTACACCTTC.

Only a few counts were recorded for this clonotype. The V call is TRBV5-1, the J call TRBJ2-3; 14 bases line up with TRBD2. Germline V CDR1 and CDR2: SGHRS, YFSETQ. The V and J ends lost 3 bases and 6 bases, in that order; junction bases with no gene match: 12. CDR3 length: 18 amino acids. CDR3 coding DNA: TGCGCCAGCAGCTCAAGGACGACTAGCGGGAGGGCCGATGATACGCAGTATTTT. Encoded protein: CASSSRTTSGRADDTQYF.

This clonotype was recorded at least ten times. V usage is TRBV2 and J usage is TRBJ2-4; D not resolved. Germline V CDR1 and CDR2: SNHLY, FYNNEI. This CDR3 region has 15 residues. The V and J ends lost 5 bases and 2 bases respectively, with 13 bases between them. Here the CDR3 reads CASSPRVGTKNIQYF. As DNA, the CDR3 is TGTGCCAGCAGTCCTCGTGTCGGAACCAAAAACATTCAGTACTTC.

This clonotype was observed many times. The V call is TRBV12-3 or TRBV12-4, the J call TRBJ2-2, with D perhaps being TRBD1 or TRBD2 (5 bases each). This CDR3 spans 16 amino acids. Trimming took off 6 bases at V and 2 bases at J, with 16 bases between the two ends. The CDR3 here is CASSLGRSGNTGELFF. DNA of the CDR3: TGTGCCAGCAGCCTGGGGCGCAGCGGCAACACCGGGGAGCTGTTTTTT.

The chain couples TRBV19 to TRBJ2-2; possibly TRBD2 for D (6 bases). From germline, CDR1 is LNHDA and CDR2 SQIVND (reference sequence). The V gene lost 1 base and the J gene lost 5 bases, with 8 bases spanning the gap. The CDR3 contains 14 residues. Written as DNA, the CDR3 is TGTGCCAGTAGTATAGGACGGGGGACCGGGGAGCTGTTTTTT. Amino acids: CASSIGRGTGELFF.

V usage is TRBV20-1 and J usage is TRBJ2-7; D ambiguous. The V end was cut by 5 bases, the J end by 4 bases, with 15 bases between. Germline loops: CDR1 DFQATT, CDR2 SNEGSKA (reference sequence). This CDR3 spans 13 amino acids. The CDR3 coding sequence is TGCAGTGCTCCAGACACCCGGATTTACGAGCAGTACTTC. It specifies CSAPDTRIYEQYF.